This T cell receptor beta chain came from a study of control samples from healthy donors and cancer patients. Measured with immunoSEQ multiplex PCR; TCRdb has only the in-frame clones, and not every one. This table has around 250,000 clones, roughly four fifths appearing once. This CDR3 region has 12 residues. J gave up 10 bases and V 2 bases, and 4 bases lay outside the gene matches. The germline V gene encodes CDR1 SGHDT and CDR2 YYEEEE. The sequenced sample consisted of PBMCs. This rearrangement joins TRBV5-6 to TRBJ2-3; 7 nucleotides align to TRBD1. The sequence derives from an older woman with lung cancer. CDR3 sequence (DNA): TGTGCCAGCAGCTTAAACAGGGGTCCGCAGTATTTT. Translation: CASSLNRGPQYF.